This entry features one T cell receptor beta chain sequence. This clonotype was picked up a small number of times. Its specific antigen is unknown. Base-call qualities are not available, and no considerably larger clone is one nucleotide away. To demonstrate the VDJtools post-analysis software, the study profiled TCR beta repertoires from the peripheral blood of 10 to 15 young patients with multiple sclerosis. The multiple sclerosis patients were children and adolescents between about 6 and 16 years of age. The germline V gene sets CDR1 to SQVTM and CDR2 to ANQGSEA. Including the terminal cysteine and phenylalanine, the CDR3 comprises 14 residues. Only the CDR3 part of the read is kept: 42 bases, read in frame from the first base. V is trimmed back by 6 bases and J by 0 bases, and the junction contains 7 bases that no gene match accounts for. The sample belongs to a study of post-analysis software for immune sequencing data (dated by TCRdb to between 2014 and 2017). For the wider study: Disease courses on record covered relapsing-remitting, secondary progressive and progressive-relapsing multiple sclerosis, though some patients had no subtype annotation. The multiple sclerosis patient repertoires were compared with about a dozen previously published healthy control repertoires from donors aged roughly 6 to 25 years. A subset of samples was prepared in parallel using single-end sample barcoding, then pooled and co-amplified after Illumina adapter ligation.

Results the study describes overall, beyond this receptor: The control group was slightly older than the multiple sclerosis patient group. Compared with controls, multiple sclerosis patients had significantly lower normalized Chao1 diversity, a finding suggesting substantial peripheral T-cell clonal expansion. Significantly higher frequencies in patients than in controls were found for roughly 5 TRBV segments, including TRBV5-6, TRBV5-1 and TRBV20-1. Direct clustering with F measure showed strong co-clustering of samples prepared in the same batch, prompting a batch-effect correction.

To prepare the library, PCR was applied. Sequencing used an Illumina HiSeq 2500. To reduce PCR and sequencing biases, unique molecular identifiers were incorporated into the TCR beta cDNA libraries. Roughly 500,000 cDNA molecules were obtained for every 1 to 10 million input T cells, so each molecule roughly corresponded to one T cell. Patient libraries were prepared and sequenced with the same protocol used for the earlier healthy control dataset. Within a given batch, samples were prepared together, multiplexed and sequenced on the same HiSeq lane. The original pipeline was this. Raw barcoded reads were processed with MIGEC, discarding single-read molecular identifier groups before consensus assembly and CDR3 extraction. VDJtools was used for post-analysis of the clonotype tables, with diversity normalized by down-sampling every dataset to the smallest sample size. In repertoire overlap clustering, CDR3 amino acid sequences, but not nucleotide sequences, were matched to correct batch-related cross-sample contamination. The public reads were run again by TCRdb, first through fastp at Q25 and then through MiXCR, and only productive beta chains were kept. Under each unique CDR3 protein, matching rows form one entry showing the most common genes and DNA. The V and J calls were not made by the authors but by TCRdb's processing. This sample has about 540,000 distinct CDR3 sequences in its table, and approximately 31% of those were observed once. In total, the top ten clones hold 4.5% to 7.5% of the sample.

This TCR was sampled from a girl aged 2-17 years with multiple sclerosis. Source material: blood. The receptor chain draws on TRBV29-1 and TRBJ1-1; TRBD1 agrees with 7 junctional bases. The DNA sequence is as follows: TGCAGCGTCGCGACAGGGCAACTGAACACTGAAGCTTTCTTT. Its protein is CSVATGQLNTEAFF.